This TCR beta chain was obtained from a study of cytotoxic CD8 clonotypes in ibrutinib-treated CLL. Sequencing used immunoSEQ multiplex PCR; TCRdb keeps in-frame clones, though not all of them. The repertoire has 250,000 to 350,000 clones, roughly four fifths of them found once; the top ten carry about 6%. Germline assignment: CDR1 WSHSY and CDR2 SAAADI. The CDR3 spans 12 residues. The germline V and J ends were trimmed by 7 bases and 9 bases, with 12 bases remaining between them. The chain couples TRBV10-2 to TRBJ2-2; maybe TRBD1 (5 bases). The clonotype was recovered from a human donor with chronic lymphocytic leukemia. This specimen consisted of PBMCs, obtained at disease progression, from a patient treated with ibrutinib. The CDR3 DNA follows: TGCGCCAGCACCCTTCAGGGTTGGGAGCTGTTTTTT. Translated, it gives CASTLQGWELFF.